The 17 T cell receptor beta chains reported below all come from one sample, sequenced in a study of blood T cell repertoires in COVID-19 (dated by TCRdb to about 2020). The library was generated by the immunoSEQ multiplex PCR assay. This is the immuneACCESS table as TCRdb keeps it, with only in-frame sequences that have V and J called. A part of the clones is gone; compared with another copy, unresolved V genes explain less than half, and the rest is unexplained. The table for this sample lists 500,000 or so clones; approximately 86% of them were counted only once. Jointly, the top ten make up about 0.75% of the sample. Input material: PBMCs or T cells enriched from blood (not recorded which). The receptor set was obtained from a young woman who had recovered from COVID-19.

The genes are TRBV3-1 (or the pseudogene TRBV3-2) and TRBJ1-2, with a weak D call TRBD1 (5 bases). The V end was cut by 6 bases, the J end by 8 bases, with 22 bases between. Germline CDR1 and CDR2: LGHDT and YNNKEL (reference sequence). The CDR3 is 15 amino acids. The chain's CDR3 is CASSPDGGRSEGYTF. As DNA, the CDR3 is TGTGCCAGCAGTCCGGACGGGGGGAGATCGGAGGGCTACACCTTC.

This clone was recorded once. The rearrangement links TRBV11-2 to TRBJ2-2, with TRBD2 matching 9 bases. The J segment lost 5 bases and the V segment lost 3 bases, leaving 10 bases of the junction unmatched. Germline V gene data show CDR1 as SGHAT and CDR2 as FQNNGV. This CDR3 comprises 17 residues. The CDR3 DNA follows: TGTGCCAGCAGCTTCGTGATAGCGGGGGTACGGACCGGGGAGCTGTTTTTT. Its protein product is CASSFVIAGVRTGELFF.

The CDR3 DNA follows: TGTGCCAGCAGCTTGGACAGGGGTAATGAAAAACTGTTTTTT. Protein sequence: CASSLDRGNEKLFF. V usage is TRBV6-5 and J usage is TRBJ1-4, with 9 bases matching TRBD1. This CDR3 comprises 14 residues. The J segment lost 4 bases and the V segment lost 6 bases, leaving 3 bases of the junction unmatched. Germline CDR1 and CDR2: MNHEY and SVGAGI.

The chain links TRBV30 to TRBJ1-2; tentative D call: TRBD1 (5 bases). Germline CDR1 GTSNPN, CDR2 SVGIG (reference sequence). This CDR3 is built from 13 residues. Trimming cost V 4 bases and J 1 base, with 10 bases left between them. The CDR3 DNA is TGTGCCTGGAAGGGACTGCTTAACTATGGCTACACCTTC. It yields the protein CAWKGLLNYGYTF.

The chain employs TRBV2 and TRBJ1-2, with TRBD1 as a possible D gene (6 bases). Germline loops: CDR1 SNHLY, CDR2 FYNNEI. V dropped 3 bases and J dropped 2 bases, with 10 bases sitting between them. This CDR3 spans 14 amino acids. Here the CDR3 DNA reads TGTGCCAGCAGTGATCTTACAGGGAACTATGGCTACACCTTC. Protein: CASSDLTGNYGYTF.

CDR3 amino acids: CASFDRVNEKLFF. In DNA form, the CDR3 reads TGTGCCAGTTTTGACAGGGTGAATGAAAAACTGTTTTTT. The chain employs TRBV3-1 (or the pseudogene TRBV3-2) and TRBJ1-4, with 7 bases fitting TRBD1. The CDR3 length is 13 residues. Trimming took 9 bases from V and 5 from J; bases not matched to a gene: 6. CDR1 is LGHDT and CDR2 is YNNKEL in the germline V gene (reference sequence).

The chain has TRBV5-6 and TRBJ1-3, with D unclear. The V and J ends lost 4 bases and 0 bases respectively, with 11 bases between them. Germline V CDR1 and CDR2: SGHDT, YYEEEE. This CDR3 region has 15 residues. CDR3 amino acids: CASSHSGSSGNTIYF. For the CDR3, the DNA is TGTGCCAGCAGCCACTCCGGGAGCTCTGGAAACACCATATATTTT. Based on the CDR3 plus reference TRBV5-6 and TRBJ1-3, the full variable domain is DAGVTQSPTHLIKTRGQQVTLRCSPKSGHDTVSWYQQALGQGPQFIFQYYEEEERQRGNFPDRFSGHQFPNYSSELNVNALLLGDSALYLCASSHSGSSGNTIYFGEGSWLTVV.

This clone appeared a single time. This sequence joins TRBV20-1 and TRBJ1-2, with 7 bases lining up with TRBD1. Trimming removed 3 bases from V and 9 bases from J; junction bases left unmatched: 13. CDR3 length equals 14 residues. Looked up from germline, CDR1 is DFQATT and CDR2 is SNEGSKA (reference sequence). CDR3 nucleotides: TGCAGTGCTAGTTTATTCGGACAGGCCTTGAGCTACACCTTC. It encodes CSASLFGQALSYTF.

V usage is TRBV18 and J usage is TRBJ2-3, with a weak D call TRBD2 (7 bases). V lost 2 bases to trimming and J lost 5 bases, with 14 bases between them. This CDR3 is built from 15 residues. Germline V gene sequence: CDR1 KGHSH, CDR2 LQKENI. In nucleotides, the CDR3 is TGTGCCAGCTCACCAGTGGGGGGGCCGGGAGATACGCAGTATTTT. Protein sequence: CASSPVGGPGDTQYF.

The sample holds one count of this clone. V gene TRBV7-2 combines with J gene TRBJ1-2, with D tentatively TRBD1 (6 bases). V lost 5 bases and J lost 1, with 14 bases in between. This CDR3 contains 15 residues. Germline CDR1 and CDR2: SGHTA and FQGNSA. The CDR3 reads CASSPRRGGNYGYTF. In DNA form, the CDR3 reads TGTGCCAGCAGCCCCCGGCGAGGGGGTAACTATGGCTACACCTTC.

V and J are TRBV5-6 and TRBJ1-2; no reliable D call. CDR3 length equals 13 residues. In germline, CDR1 is SGHDT, CDR2 YYEEEE. V was clipped by 4 bases and J by 3 bases, with 10 bases between them. CDR3: CASSRRSDYGYTF. The CDR3, as DNA: TGTGCCAGCAGCCGGAGAAGTGACTATGGCTACACCTTC.

This CDR3 reads CASSPGFNYGYTF. CDR3 DNA: TGTGCCAGCAGCCCAGGGTTCAATTATGGCTACACCTTC. V is TRBV3-1 (or the pseudogene TRBV3-2) and J is TRBJ1-2; weak D call: TRBD1 (5 bases). The ends were cut back, 4 bases at V and 5 bases at J, with 11 bases in the middle. The length of the CDR3 is 13 residues. CDR1 is LGHDT and CDR2 is YNNKEL in the germline V gene (reference sequence).

This sequence joins TRBV19 and TRBJ2-1; no definite D call. V dropped 1 base and J dropped 6 bases, with 10 bases sitting between them. This CDR3 comprises 14 residues. Germline assignment: CDR1 LNHDA and CDR2 SQIVND (reference sequence). CDR3 region: CASSIGLEVNEQFF. As DNA, the CDR3 is TGTGCCAGTAGTATAGGGCTAGAGGTCAATGAGCAGTTCTTC.

The chain recombines TRBV24-1 with TRBJ2-1; 10 positions match TRBD1. With V trimmed by 3 bases and J by 7 bases, 5 bases remained unmatched. This CDR3 is built from 15 residues. Germline CDR1 KGHDR, CDR2 SFDVKD. CDR3 sequence (DNA): TGTGCCACCAGTGATCCGGGACAGGGGCTGAATGAGCAGTTCTTC. Its translation is CATSDPGQGLNEQFF.

This chain joins TRBV2 and TRBJ2-5, with 13 bases aligning to TRBD2. Germline trimming cut 6 bases from V and 2 bases from J; bases unmatched to any gene: 9. There are 17 residues in the CDR3. Germline V CDR1 and CDR2: SNHLY, FYNNEI. The CDR3 region is CASRRLTSGGMQETQYF. DNA for the CDR3: TGTGCCAGCAGGAGACTGACTAGCGGGGGGATGCAAGAGACCCAGTACTTC.

The V gene is TRBV14, the J gene TRBJ1-2; D is perhaps TRBD1 (5 bases). CDR1 and CDR2 from the germline V gene are SGHDN and FVKESK. The CDR3 contains 16 residues. Trimming pared 0 bases from V and 6 bases from J, leaving 17 bases between. CDR3 protein: CASSQEVDGTGNGYTF. CDR3 coding DNA: TGTGCCAGCAGCCAAGAGGTGGATGGCACAGGCAATGGCTACACCTTC.

The J gene is TRBJ1-6, the V gene TRBV5-4; no clear D. The V gene's germline CDR1 is SGHNT and CDR2 YYREEE (reference sequence). This CDR3 spans 13 amino acids. V lost 1 base, J lost 7 bases, and 6 bases lay in between. The CDR3 bases are TGTGCCAGCAGCTTGAATCAAAATTCACCCCTCCACTTT. Its protein is CASSLNQNSPLHF.